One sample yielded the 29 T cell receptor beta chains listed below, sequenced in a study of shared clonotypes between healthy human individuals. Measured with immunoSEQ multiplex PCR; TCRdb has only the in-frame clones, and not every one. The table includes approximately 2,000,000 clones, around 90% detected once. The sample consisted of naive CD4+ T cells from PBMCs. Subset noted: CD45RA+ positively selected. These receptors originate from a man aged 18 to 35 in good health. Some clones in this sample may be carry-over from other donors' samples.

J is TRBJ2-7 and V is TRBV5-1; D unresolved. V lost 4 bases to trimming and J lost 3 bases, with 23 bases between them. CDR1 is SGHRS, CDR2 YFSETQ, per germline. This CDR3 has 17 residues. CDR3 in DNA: TGCGCCAGCAGCCCCGCAATGAGGCAGGCCCTTAGCTACGAGCAGTACTTC. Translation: CASSPAMRQALSYEQYF.

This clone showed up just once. In nucleotides, the CDR3 is TGTGCCAGCAGCTTGCGCGACCAGGGGACCCAGTACTTC. This translates into CASSLRDQGTQYF. The chain uses TRBV5-8 and TRBJ2-5; D possibly corresponds to TRBD1 (5 bases). The CDR3 totals 13 residues. Trimming removed 1 base at V and 7 bases at J, with 11 bases between. The V gene's germline CDR1 is SGHTS and CDR2 YDEGEE.

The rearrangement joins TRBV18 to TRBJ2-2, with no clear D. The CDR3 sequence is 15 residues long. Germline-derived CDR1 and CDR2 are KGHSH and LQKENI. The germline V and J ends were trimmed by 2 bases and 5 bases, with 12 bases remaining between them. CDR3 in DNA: TGTGCCAGCTCACCAGGGCTGGTGGGAACCGGGGAGCTGTTTTTT. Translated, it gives CASSPGLVGTGELFF.

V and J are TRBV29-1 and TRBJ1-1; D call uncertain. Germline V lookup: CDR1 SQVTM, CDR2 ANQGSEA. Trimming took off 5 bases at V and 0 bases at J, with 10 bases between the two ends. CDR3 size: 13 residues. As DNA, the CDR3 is TGCAGCGTTCAAGGTCTGATGAACACTGAAGCTTTCTTT. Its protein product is CSVQGLMNTEAFF.

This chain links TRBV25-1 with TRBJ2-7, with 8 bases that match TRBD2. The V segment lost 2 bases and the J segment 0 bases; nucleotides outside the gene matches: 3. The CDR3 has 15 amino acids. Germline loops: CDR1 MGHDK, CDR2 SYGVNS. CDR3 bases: TGTGCCAGCAGTGAACCTAGCGGGCCCTCCTACGAGCAGTACTTC. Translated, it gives CASSEPSGPSYEQYF.

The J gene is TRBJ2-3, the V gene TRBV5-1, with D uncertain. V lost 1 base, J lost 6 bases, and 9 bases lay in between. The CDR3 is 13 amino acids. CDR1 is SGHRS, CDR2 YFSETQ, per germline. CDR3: CASSLQDADTQYF. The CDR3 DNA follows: TGCGCCAGCAGCTTGCAGGACGCGGATACGCAGTATTTT.

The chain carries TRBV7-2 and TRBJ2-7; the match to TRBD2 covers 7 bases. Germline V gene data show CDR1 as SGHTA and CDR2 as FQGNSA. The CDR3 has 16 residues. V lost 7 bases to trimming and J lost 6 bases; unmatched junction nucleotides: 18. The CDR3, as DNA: TGTGCCAGCATCCAATTTAGTGGGGGGGTTAACGGCGAGCAGTACTTC. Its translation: CASIQFSGGVNGEQYF.

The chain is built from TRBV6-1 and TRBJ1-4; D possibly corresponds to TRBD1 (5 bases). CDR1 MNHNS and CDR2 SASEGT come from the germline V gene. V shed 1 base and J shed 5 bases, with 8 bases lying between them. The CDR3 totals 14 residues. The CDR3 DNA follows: TGTGCCAGCAGTGAAGTGGGGCTCAATGAAAAACTGTTTTTT. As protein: CASSEVGLNEKLFF.

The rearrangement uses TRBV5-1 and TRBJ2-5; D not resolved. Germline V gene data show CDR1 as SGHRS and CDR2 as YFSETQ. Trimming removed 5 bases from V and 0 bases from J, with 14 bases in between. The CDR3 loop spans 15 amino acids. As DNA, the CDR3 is TGCGCCAGCAGTCGGGCCCGGGCGGACCAAGAGACCCAGTACTTC. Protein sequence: CASSRARADQETQYF.

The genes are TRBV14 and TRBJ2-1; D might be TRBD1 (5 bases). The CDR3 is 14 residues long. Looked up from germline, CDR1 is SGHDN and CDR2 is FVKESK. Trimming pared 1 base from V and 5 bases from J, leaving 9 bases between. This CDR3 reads CASSQAGFDNEQFF. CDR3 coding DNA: TGTGCCAGCAGCCAAGCAGGGTTCGACAATGAGCAGTTCTTC.

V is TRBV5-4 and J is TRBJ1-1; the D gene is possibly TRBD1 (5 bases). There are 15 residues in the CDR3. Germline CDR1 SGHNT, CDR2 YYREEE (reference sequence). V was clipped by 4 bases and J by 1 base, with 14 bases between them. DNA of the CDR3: TGTGCCAGCAGCCCCCGGGGCGGATCGAACACTGAAGCTTTCTTT. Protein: CASSPRGGSNTEAFF. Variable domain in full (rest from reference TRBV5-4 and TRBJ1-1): ETGVTQSPTHLIKTRGQQVTLRCSSQSGHNTVSWYQQALGQGPQFIFQYYREEENGRGNFPPRFSGLQFPNYSSELNVNALELDDSALYLCASSPRGGSNTEAFFGQGTRLTVV.

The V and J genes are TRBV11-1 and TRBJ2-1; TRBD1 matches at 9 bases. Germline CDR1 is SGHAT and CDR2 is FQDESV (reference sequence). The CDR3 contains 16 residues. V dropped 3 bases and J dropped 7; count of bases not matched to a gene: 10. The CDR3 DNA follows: TGTGCCAGCAGCTTTAGGGGGGGGACAGGGATAAATGAGCAGTTCTTC. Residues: CASSFRGGTGINEQFF.

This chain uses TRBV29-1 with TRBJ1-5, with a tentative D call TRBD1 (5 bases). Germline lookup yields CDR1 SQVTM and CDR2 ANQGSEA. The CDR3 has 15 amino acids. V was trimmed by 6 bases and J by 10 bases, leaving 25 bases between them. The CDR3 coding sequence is TGCAGCGTCATCAAGGCCGGGACTGGGGTTGGTCCCCAGCATTTT. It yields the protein CSVIKAGTGVGPQHF.

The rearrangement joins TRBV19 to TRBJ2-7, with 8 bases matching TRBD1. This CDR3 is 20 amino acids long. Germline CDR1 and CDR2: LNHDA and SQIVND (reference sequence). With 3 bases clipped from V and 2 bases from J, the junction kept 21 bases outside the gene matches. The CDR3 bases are TGTGCCAGTAGTATCTCCGATAGAGGCACAGGGGGGACGTTCCCCTACGAGCAGTACTTC. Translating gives CASSISDRGTGGTFPYEQYF.

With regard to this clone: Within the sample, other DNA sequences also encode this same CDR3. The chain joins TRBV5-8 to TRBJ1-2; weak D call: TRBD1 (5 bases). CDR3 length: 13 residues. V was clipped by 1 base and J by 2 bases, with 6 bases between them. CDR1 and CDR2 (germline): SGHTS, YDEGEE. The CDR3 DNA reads TGTGCCAGCAGCTTGAGGGGAAACTATGGCTACACCTTC. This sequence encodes CASSLRGNYGYTF.

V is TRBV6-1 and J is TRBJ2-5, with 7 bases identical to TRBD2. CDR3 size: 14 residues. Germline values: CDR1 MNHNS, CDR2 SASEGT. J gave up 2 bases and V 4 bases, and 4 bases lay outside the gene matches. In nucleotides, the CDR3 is TGTGCCAGCAGTGGGGGAGGGGATCAAGAGACCCAGTACTTC. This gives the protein CASSGGGDQETQYF.

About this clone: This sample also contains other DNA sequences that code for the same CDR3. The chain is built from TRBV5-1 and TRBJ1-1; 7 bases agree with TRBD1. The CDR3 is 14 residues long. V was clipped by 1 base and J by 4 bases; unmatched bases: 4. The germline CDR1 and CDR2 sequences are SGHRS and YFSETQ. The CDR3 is CASSLYRGGTEAFF. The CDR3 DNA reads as TGCGCCAGCAGCTTGTACAGGGGTGGCACTGAAGCTTTCTTT.

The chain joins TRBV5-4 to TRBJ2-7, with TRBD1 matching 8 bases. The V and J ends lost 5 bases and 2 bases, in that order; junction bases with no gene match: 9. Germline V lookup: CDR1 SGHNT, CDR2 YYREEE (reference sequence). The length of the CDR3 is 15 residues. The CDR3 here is CASRDTQGETYEQYF. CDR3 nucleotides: TGTGCCAGCAGGGATACACAGGGGGAGACCTACGAGCAGTACTTC.

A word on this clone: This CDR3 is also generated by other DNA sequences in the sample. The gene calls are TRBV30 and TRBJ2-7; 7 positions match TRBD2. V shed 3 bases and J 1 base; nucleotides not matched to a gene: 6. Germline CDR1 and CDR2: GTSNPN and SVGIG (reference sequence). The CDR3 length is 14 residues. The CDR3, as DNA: TGTGCCTGGAGCAACGGGGGGACTTCCTACGAGCAGTACTTC. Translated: CAWSNGGTSYEQYF.

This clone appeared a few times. The CDR3 DNA reads as TGTGCCAGCAGCTTTCAGGGGAGAACCAACACTGAAGCTTTCTTT. This encodes CASSFQGRTNTEAFF. V usage is TRBV5-6 and J usage is TRBJ1-1, with D possibly matching TRBD1 (6 bases). In germline, CDR1 is SGHDT, CDR2 YYEEEE. V was clipped by 2 bases and J by 2 bases, with 13 bases between them. CDR3 length: 15 residues.

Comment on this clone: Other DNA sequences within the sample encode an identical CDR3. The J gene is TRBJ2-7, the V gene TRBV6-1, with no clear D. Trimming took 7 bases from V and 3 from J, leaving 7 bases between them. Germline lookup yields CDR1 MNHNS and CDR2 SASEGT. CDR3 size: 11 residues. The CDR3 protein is CASTRGYEQYF. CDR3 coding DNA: TGTGCCAGCACCCGAGGCTACGAGCAGTACTTC.

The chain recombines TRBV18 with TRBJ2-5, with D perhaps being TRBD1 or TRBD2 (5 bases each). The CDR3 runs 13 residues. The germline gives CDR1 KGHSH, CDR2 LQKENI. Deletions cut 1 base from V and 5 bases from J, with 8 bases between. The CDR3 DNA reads TGTGCCAGCTCACCACGGTGGGGGGAGACCCAGTACTTC. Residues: CASSPRWGETQYF.

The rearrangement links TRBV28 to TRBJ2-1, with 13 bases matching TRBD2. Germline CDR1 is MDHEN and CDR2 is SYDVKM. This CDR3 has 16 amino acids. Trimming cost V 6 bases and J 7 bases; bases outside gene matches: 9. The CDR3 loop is CASSQLGLAGVNEQFF. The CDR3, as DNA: TGTGCCAGCAGCCAACTCGGACTAGCGGGAGTTAATGAGCAGTTCTTC.

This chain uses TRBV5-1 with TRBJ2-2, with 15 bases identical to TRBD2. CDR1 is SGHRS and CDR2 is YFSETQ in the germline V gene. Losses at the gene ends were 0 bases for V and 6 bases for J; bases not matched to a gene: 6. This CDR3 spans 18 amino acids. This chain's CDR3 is CASSLGERTSGRAGELFF. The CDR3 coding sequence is TGCGCCAGCAGCTTGGGCGAAAGGACTAGCGGGAGGGCCGGGGAGCTGTTTTTT.

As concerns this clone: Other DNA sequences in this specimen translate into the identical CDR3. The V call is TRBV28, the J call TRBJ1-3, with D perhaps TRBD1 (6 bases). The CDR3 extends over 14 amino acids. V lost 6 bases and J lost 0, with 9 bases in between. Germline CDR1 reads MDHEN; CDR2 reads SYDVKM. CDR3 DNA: TGTGCCAGCAGCCGCAGGGGCTCTGGAAACACCATATATTTT. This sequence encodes CASSRRGSGNTIYF. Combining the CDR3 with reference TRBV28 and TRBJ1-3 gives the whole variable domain DVKVTQSSRYLVKRTGEKVFLECVQDMDHENMFWYRQDPGLGLRLIYFSYDVKMKEKGDIPEGYSVSREKKERFSLILESASTNQTSMYLCASSRRGSGNTIYFGEGSWLTVV.

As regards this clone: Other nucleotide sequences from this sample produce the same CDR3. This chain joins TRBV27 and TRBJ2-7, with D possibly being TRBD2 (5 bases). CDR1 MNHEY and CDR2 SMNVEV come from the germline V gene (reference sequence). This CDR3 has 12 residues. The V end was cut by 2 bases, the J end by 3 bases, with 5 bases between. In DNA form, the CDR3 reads TGTGCCAGCAGTTTAAGCGGCTACGAGCAGTACTTC. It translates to CASSLSGYEQYF.

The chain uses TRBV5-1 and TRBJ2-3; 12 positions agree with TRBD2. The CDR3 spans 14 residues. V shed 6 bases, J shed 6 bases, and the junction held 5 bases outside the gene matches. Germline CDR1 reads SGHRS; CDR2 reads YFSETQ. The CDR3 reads CASNGLAGSDTQYF. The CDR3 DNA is TGCGCCAGCAACGGACTAGCGGGATCCGATACGCAGTATTTT.

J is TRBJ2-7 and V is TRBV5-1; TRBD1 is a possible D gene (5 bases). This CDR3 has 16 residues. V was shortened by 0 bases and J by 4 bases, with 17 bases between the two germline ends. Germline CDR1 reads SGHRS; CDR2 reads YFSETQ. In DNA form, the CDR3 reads TGCGCCAGCAGCTTGGTATCTAGGGGTGGTGGTTACGAGCAGTACTTC. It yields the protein CASSLVSRGGGYEQYF.

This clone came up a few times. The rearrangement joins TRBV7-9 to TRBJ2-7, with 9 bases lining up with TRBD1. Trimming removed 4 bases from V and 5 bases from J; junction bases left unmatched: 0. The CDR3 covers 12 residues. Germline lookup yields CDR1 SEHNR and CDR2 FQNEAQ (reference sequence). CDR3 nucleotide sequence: TGTGCCAGCAGCTGGGACAGGGACGAGCAGTACTTC. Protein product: CASSWDRDEQYF. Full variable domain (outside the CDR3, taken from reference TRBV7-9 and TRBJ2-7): DTGVSQNPRHKITKRGQNVTFRCDPISEHNRLYWYRQTLGQGPEFLTYFQNEAQLEKSRLLSDRFSAERPKGSFSTLEIQRTEQGDSAMYLCASSWDRDEQYFGPGTRLTVT.